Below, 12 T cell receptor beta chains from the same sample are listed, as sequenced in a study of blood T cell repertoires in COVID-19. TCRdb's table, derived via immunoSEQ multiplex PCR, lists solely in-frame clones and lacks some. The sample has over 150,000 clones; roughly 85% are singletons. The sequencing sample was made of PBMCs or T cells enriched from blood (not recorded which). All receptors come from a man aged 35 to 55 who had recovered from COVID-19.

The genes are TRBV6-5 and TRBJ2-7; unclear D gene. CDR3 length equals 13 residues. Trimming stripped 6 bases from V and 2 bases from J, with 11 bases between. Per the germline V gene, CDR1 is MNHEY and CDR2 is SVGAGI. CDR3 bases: TGTGCCAGCAGCGTTGGGCAGCCCTACGAGCAGTACTTC. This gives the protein CASSVGQPYEQYF.

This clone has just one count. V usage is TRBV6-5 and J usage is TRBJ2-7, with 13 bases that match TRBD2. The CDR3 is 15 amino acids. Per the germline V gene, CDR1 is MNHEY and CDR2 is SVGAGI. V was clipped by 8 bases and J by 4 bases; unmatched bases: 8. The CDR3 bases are TGTGCCAGCCGCGGACTAGCGGGAGCAATTTACGAGCAGTACTTC. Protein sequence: CASRGLAGAIYEQYF.

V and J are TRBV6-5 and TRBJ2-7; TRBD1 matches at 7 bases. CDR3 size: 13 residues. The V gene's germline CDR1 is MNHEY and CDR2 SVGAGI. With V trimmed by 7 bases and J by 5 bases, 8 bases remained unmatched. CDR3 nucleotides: TGTGCCAGCACCGAGGGGGCGAGGGACGAGCAGTACTTC. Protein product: CASTEGARDEQYF.

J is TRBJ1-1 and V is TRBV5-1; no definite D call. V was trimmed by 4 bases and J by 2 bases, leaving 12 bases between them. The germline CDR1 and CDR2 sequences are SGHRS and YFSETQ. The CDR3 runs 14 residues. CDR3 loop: CASSLQPGNTEAFF. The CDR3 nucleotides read TGCGCCAGCAGCCTGCAGCCAGGCAACACTGAAGCTTTCTTT.

The CDR3 DNA is TGTGCCACTTCCCGGACAGGCATGAACACTGAAGCTTTCTTT. This translates into CATSRTGMNTEAFF. The rearrangement links TRBV11-2 to TRBJ1-1; TRBD1 matches 7 bases. CDR3 length equals 14 residues. Germline-derived CDR1 and CDR2 are SGHAT and FQNNGV. V shed 10 bases and J 0 bases; nucleotides not matched to a gene: 8.

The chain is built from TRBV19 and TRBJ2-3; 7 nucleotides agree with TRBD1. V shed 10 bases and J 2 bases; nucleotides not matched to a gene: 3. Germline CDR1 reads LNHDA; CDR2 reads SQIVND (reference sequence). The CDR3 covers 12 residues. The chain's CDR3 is CATGTVTDTQYF. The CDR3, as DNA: TGTGCCACAGGGACAGTCACAGATACGCAGTATTTT.

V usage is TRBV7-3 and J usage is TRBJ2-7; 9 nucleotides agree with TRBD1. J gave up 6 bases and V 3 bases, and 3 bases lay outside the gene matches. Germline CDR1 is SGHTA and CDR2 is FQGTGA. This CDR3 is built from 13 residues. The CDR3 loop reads CASSFNRGREQYF. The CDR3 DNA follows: TGTGCCAGCAGCTTTAACAGGGGGCGCGAGCAGTACTTC. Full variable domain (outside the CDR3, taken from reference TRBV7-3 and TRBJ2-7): GAGVSQTPSNKVTEKGKYVELRCDPISGHTALYWYRQSLGQGPEFLIYFQGTGAADDSGLPNDRFFAVRPEGSVSTLKIQRTERGDSAVYLCASSFNRGREQYFGPGTRLTVT.

This chain's CDR3 is CASSGGRNTIYF. CDR3 sequence (DNA): TGTGCCAGCTCAGGGGGCAGAAACACCATATATTTT. The chain links TRBV6-5 to TRBJ1-3; TRBD1 aligns across 8 bases. CDR1 is MNHEY and CDR2 is SVGAGI in the germline V gene. With 8 bases clipped from V and 5 bases from J, the junction kept 2 bases outside the gene matches. The CDR3 runs to 12 residues.

CDR3 nucleotide sequence: TGTGCCAGTAGTTTCCCAGCGGGGGGCCGCTCGAGCACAGATACGCAGTATTTT. It is translated as CASSFPAGGRSSTDTQYF. The chain is built from TRBV19 and TRBJ2-3; TRBD2 agrees at 9 bases. Germline loops: CDR1 LNHDA, CDR2 SQIVND (reference sequence). This CDR3 is built from 18 residues. V trimming: 5 bases; J trimming: 0 bases; junction bases outside the gene matches: 12.

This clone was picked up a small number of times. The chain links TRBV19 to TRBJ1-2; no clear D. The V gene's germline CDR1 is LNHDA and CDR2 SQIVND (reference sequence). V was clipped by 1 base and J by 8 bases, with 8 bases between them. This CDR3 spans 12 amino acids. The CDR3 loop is CASSIGIRGYTF. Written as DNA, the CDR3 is TGTGCCAGTAGTATAGGCATTCGGGGCTACACCTTC.

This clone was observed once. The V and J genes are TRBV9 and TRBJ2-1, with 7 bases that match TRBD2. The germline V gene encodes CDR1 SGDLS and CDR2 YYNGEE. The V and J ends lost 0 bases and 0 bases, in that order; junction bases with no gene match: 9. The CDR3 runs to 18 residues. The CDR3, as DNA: TGTGCCAGCAGCGTAGCTACGGGCGGGGGTAGCTCCTACAATGAGCAGTTCTTC. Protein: CASSVATGGGSSYNEQFF.

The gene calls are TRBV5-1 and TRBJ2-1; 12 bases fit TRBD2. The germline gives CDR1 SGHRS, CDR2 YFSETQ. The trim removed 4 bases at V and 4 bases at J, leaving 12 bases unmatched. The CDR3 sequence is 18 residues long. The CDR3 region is CASSKLPPGLAGYNEQFF. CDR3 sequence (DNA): TGCGCCAGCAGCAAACTTCCTCCCGGACTAGCGGGATACAATGAGCAGTTCTTC.